This TCR beta chain emerged from a study of blood T cell repertoires in COVID-19. Study-level information: The origin of the acute and convalescent COVID-19 samples was the United States, Italy and Spain. The cDNA or gDNA used as material had been derived from T cells, B-cell-depleted T cells, or PBMCs.

Authors' methods: Quantification of nucleated cells was approximated via reference gene primer amplification. Libraries were prepared by immunoSEQ multiplex PCR; TCRdb keeps only in-frame clonotypes and omits some of them. V, J and clone size are taken as reported in that table, and D and trimming were inferred from the DNA itself. The table records roughly 130,000 clones, around 82% of them present only once. V was pared by 5 bases and J by 2 bases, with 3 bases of the junction left unmatched. This CDR3 is 14 amino acids long. Per germline, CDR1 SNHLY and CDR2 FYNNEI. This sequence was found in a woman in her thirties who had recovered from COVID-19. The sequencing input was peripheral blood. The chain couples TRBV2 to TRBJ1-1, with 9 bases that match TRBD1. CDR3 protein: CASSKGQGNTEAFF. The CDR3 coding sequence is TGTGCCAGCAGTAAGGGACAGGGAAACACTGAAGCTTTCTTT.